This T cell receptor beta chain is from a study of T cells in Graves' hyperthyroidism and ophthalmopathy. For the study at large: Peripheral blood collection took place at initial diagnosis, before any treatment.

Per germline, CDR1 MGHDK and CDR2 SYGVNS. The CDR3 contains 19 residues. V was pared by 8 bases and J by 5 bases, with 19 bases of the junction left unmatched. RNA transcripts yielded amplified TCR beta CDR3 regions. The primer set for the first-round RT-PCR of the TCR CDR3 was HTBI. TCRdb re-analysed the multiplex PCR reads in MiXCR, keeping a single row per CDR3 protein. The sample shows some 500,000 distinct CDR3 sequences, roughly a quarter of them seen only once. Study findings and constraints: Most thyroid clonotypes that were expanded above 0.001 also turned up in blood.

Ophthalmopathy in the patients scored at least 3 on Clinical Activity Score and at least 4 on NOSPECS grade, lasting under 3 months. Turning to this clonotype: Its antigen is as yet unknown.

The chain uses TRBV25-1 and TRBJ2-2; 11 bases agree with TRBD1. Input material: blood. This receptor was identified in a woman aged 25-40 years with Graves' ophthalmopathy. CDR3 sequence: CASVNRLRDRGSLTGELFF. CDR3 DNA: TGTGCCAGCGTGAATCGCCTCCGGGACAGGGGGAGTTTAACCGGGGAGCTGTTTTTT.